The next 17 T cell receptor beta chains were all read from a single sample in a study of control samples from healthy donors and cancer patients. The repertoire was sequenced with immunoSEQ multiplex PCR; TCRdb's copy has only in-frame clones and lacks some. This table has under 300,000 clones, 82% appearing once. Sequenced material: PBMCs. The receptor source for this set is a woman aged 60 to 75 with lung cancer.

Here the CDR3 reads CASGRPGSPLHF. Here the CDR3 DNA reads TGTGCCTCCGGGCGCCCCGGGTCACCCCTCCACTTT. This sequence joins TRBV2 and TRBJ1-6; D remains ambiguous. This CDR3 has 12 residues. V lost 11 bases and J lost 10, with 15 bases in between. CDR1 and CDR2 from the germline V gene are SNHLY and FYNNEI.

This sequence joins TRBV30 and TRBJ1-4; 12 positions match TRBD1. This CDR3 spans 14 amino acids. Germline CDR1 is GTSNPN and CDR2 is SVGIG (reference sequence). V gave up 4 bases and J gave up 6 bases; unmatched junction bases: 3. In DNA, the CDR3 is TGTGCCTGGAACCGGGACAGGGGGCATGAAAAACTGTTTTTT. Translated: CAWNRDRGHEKLFF.

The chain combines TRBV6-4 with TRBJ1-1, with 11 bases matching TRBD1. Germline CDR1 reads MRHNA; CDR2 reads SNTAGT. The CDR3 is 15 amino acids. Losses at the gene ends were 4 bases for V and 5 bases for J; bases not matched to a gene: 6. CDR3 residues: CASSADGTGGTEAFF. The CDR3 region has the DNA TGTGCCAGCAGTGCCGACGGGACAGGGGGAACTGAAGCTTTCTTT.

The CDR3: CATTQDVGELFF. The CDR3 coding sequence is TGTGCCACCACCCAGGACGTAGGGGAGCTGTTTTTT. This chain connects TRBV15 to TRBJ2-2; D is undetermined. The CDR3 sequence is 12 residues long. The V and J ends lost 7 bases and 8 bases respectively, with 11 bases between them. Germline CDR1 reads LNHNV; CDR2 reads YYDKDF (reference sequence).

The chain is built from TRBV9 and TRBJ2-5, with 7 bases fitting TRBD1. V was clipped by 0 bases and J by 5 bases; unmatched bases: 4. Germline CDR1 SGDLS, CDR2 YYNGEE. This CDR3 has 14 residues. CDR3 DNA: TGTGCCAGCAGCGTAGTAAGGGGGCTGGAGACCCAGTACTTC. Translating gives CASSVVRGLETQYF.

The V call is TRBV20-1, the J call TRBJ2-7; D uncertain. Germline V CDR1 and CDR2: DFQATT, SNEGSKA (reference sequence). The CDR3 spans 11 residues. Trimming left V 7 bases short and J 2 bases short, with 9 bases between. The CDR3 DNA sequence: TGCAGTGTGACCCTTCCCTACGAGCAGTACTTC. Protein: CSVTLPYEQYF.

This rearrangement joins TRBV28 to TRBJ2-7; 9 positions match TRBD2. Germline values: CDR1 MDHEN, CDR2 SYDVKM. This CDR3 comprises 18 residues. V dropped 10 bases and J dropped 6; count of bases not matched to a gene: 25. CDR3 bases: TGTGCCAACGACCCCCGGAACAAAAGACTAGCGGACCCCTCCGAGCAGTACTTC. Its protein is CANDPRNKRLADPSEQYF.

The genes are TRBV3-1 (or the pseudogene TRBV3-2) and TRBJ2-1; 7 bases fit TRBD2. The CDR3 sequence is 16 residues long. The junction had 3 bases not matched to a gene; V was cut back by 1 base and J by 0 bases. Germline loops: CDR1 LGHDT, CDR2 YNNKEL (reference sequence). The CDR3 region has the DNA TGTGCCAGCAGCCAAGCGGGGGGAAGCTCCTACAATGAGCAGTTCTTC. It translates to CASSQAGGSSYNEQFF.

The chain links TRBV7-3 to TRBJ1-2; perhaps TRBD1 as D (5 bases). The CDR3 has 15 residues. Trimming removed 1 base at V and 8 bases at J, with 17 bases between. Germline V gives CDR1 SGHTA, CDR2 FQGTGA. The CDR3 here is CASSLNPAAGSGYTF. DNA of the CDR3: TGTGCCAGCAGCTTAAATCCGGCGGCAGGGAGCGGCTACACCTTC.

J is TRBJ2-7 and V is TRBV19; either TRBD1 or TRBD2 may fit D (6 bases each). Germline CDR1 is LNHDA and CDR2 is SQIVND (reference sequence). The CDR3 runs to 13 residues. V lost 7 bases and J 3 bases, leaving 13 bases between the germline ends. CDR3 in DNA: TGTGCCAGTATTGGGGGGCTTAACTACGAGCAGTACTTC. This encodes CASIGGLNYEQYF.

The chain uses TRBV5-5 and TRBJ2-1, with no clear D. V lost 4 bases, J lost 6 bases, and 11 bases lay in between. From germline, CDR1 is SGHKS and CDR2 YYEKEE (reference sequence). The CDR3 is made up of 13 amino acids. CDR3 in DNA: TGTGCCAGCAGCCTGGCTGATTTCAATGAGCAGTTCTTC. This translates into CASSLADFNEQFF.

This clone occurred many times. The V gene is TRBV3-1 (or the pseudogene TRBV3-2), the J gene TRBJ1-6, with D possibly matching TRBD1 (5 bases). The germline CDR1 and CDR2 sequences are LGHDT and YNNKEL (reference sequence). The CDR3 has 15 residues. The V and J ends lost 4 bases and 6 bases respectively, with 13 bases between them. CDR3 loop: CASSPSGNSNSPLHF. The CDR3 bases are TGTGCCAGCAGCCCGTCAGGGAATAGTAATTCACCCCTCCACTTT.

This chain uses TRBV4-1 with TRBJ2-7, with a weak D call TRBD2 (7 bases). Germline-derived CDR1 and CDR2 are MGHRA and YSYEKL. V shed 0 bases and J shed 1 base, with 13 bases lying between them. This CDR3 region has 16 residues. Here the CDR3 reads CASSQDSRGASYEQYF. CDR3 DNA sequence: TGCGCCAGCAGCCAAGATAGTCGGGGGGCATCCTACGAGCAGTACTTC.

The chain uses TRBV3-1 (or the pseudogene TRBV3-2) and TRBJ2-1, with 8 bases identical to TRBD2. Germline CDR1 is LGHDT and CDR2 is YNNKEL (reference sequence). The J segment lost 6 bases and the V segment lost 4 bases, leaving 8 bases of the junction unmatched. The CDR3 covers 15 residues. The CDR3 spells CASSLPGLGTNEQFF. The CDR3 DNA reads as TGTGCCAGCAGCCTACCGGGACTAGGCACCAATGAGCAGTTCTTC.

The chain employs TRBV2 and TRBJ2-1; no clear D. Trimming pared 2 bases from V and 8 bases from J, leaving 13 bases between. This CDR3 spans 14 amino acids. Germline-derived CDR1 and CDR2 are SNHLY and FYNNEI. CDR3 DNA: TGTGCCAGCAGTGAAAATTGGTCGGCGGATGAGCAGTTCTTC. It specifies CASSENWSADEQFF.

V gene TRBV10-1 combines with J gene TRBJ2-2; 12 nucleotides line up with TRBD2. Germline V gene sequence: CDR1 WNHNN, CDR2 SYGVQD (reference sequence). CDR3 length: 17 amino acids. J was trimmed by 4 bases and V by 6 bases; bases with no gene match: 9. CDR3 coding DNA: TGCGCCAGCAGCCAATCTCTAGCGGGAGGGCCCACCGGGGAGCTGTTTTTT. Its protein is CASSQSLAGGPTGELFF.

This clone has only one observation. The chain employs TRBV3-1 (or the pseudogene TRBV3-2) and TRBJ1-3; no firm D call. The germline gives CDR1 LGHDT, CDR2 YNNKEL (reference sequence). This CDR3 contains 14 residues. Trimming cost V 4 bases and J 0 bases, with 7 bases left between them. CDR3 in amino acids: CASSRRSSGNTIYF. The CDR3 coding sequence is TGTGCCAGCAGCCGCCGTAGCTCTGGAAACACCATATATTTT.